The 24 T cell receptor beta chains below were found in one sample sequenced in a study of regulatory T cells in long-lasting Graves disease. Time point reported: persistent/refractory GD, antithyroid drugs over 5 years with positive TRAb. PBMCs provided the RNA from which the TCR library was made. To make TCR beta libraries, researchers used iRepertoire HTBI primers and Arm-PCR of CDR3 regions. Via MiXCR, TCRdb re-called the multiplex PCR reads, giving one row per CDR3 protein. Of hundreds of thousands of distinct CDR3 sequences in the sample, about 18% were seen once. The specimen was peripheral blood mononuclear cells (PBMCs), collected when the disease was refractory, from a patient treated with antithyroid drugs. These receptors originate from a female donor with Graves disease.

In this sample, this clonotype turned up a few times. This sequence joins TRBV6-4 and TRBJ2-7, with 7 nucleotides matching TRBD1. This CDR3 has 15 amino acids. Looked up from germline, CDR1 is MRHNA and CDR2 is SNTAGT. With 2 bases clipped from V and 3 bases from J, the junction kept 7 bases outside the gene matches. CDR3 sequence reads: CASSDLSQGNYEQYF. DNA of the CDR3: TGTGCCAGCAGTGACCTTTCACAGGGGAACTACGAGCAGTACTTC.

The chain uses TRBV6-5 and TRBJ1-6; D gene uncertain. Trimming took off 0 bases at V and 2 bases at J, with 20 bases between the two ends. The CDR3 has 20 amino acids. Germline V lookup: CDR1 MNHEY, CDR2 SVGAGI. CDR3 coding DNA: TGTGCCAGCAGTTACTCGACCTCGCGGGGTCTGGGGACCTATAATTCACCCCTCCACTTT. This translates into CASSYSTSRGLGTYNSPLHF.

The gene calls are TRBV19 and TRBJ2-5; 8 bases map to TRBD2. V shed 3 bases and J 3 bases; nucleotides not matched to a gene: 6. This CDR3 comprises 15 residues. Germline CDR1 LNHDA, CDR2 SQIVND (reference sequence). DNA of the CDR3: TGTGCCAGTAGTATTAGCGGGACCACCAAAGAGACCCAGTACTTC. It encodes CASSISGTTKETQYF. Full variable domain (remainder filled in from reference TRBV19 and TRBJ2-5): DGGITQSPKYLFRKEGQNVTLSCEQNLNHDAMYWYRQDPGQGLRLIYYSQIVNDFQKGDIAEGYSVSREKKESFPLTVTSAQKNPTAFYLCASSISGTTKETQYFGPGTRLLVL.

The V and J genes are TRBV7-3 and TRBJ2-2, with D unclear. Germline V gene lookup returns CDR1 SGHTA and CDR2 FQGTGA. The CDR3 runs 14 residues. The ends were cut back, 4 bases at V and 3 bases at J, with 9 bases in the middle. CDR3 DNA sequence: TGTGCCAGCAGCTCTATCCCTGACACCGGGGAGCTGTTTTTT. Its protein product is CASSSIPDTGELFF.

The chain employs TRBV20-1 and TRBJ1-1, with D perhaps TRBD1 (6 bases). Germline CDR1 reads DFQATT; CDR2 reads SNEGSKA (reference sequence). The length of the CDR3 is 13 residues. V was trimmed by 5 bases and J by 4 bases, leaving 14 bases between them. CDR3 nucleotides: TGCAGTGCTTCCCGGGACATGCTCACTGAAGCTTTCTTT. Its protein is CSASRDMLTEAFF.

This clonotype was counted only a few times. The V gene is TRBV28, the J gene TRBJ1-3; no definite D call. CDR3 length: 16 residues. V dropped 3 bases and J dropped 4 bases, with 16 bases sitting between them. Per the germline V gene, CDR1 is MDHEN and CDR2 is SYDVKM. The CDR3 sequence: CASSLDGITGGNTIYF. The CDR3 DNA reads TGTGCCAGCAGTTTGGACGGGATTACCGGGGGAAACACCATATATTTT.

This clonotype came up many times. This sequence joins TRBV7-8 and TRBJ1-1; TRBD1 agrees at 9 bases. V was pared by 5 bases and J by 3 bases, with 7 bases of the junction left unmatched. The germline gives CDR1 SGHVS, CDR2 FQNEAQ. The CDR3 has 15 amino acids. The CDR3 nucleotides read TGTGCCAGCAGCCAGATGGGACAGGGATACACTGAAGCTTTCTTT. Protein product: CASSQMGQGYTEAFF.

This clonotype occurred many times. The chain joins TRBV6-5 to TRBJ1-2; D not certain. There are 13 residues in the CDR3. From germline, CDR1 is MNHEY and CDR2 SVGAGI. V shed 0 bases and J shed 7 bases, with 9 bases lying between them. CDR3 amino acids: CASSYSRVGGYTF. The CDR3 nucleotides are TGTGCCAGCAGTTACTCGAGGGTGGGTGGCTACACCTTC.

The table lists this clonotype with a few counts. The chain has TRBV27 and TRBJ2-5; D possibly matches TRBD1 or TRBD2 (6 bases each). The end of the DNA is better explained by TRBJ2-7, so the J call may be wrong. This CDR3 spans 16 amino acids. Germline CDR1 MNHEY, CDR2 SMNVEV (reference sequence). The CDR3 spells CASSLGPGATSYEQYF. DNA for the CDR3: TGTGCCAGCAGTTTAGGGCCGGGGGCAACCTCCTACGAGCAGTACTTC.

This chain connects TRBV6-5 to TRBJ1-1; no clear D gene. The germline gives CDR1 MNHEY, CDR2 SVGAGI. V lost 2 bases and J 1 base, leaving 5 bases between the germline ends. The CDR3 loop spans 13 amino acids. The CDR3 DNA follows: TGTGCCAGCAGTTACAGACCGAACACTGAAGCTTTCTTT. This translates into CASSYRPNTEAFF.

This clonotype occurred many times. This chain links TRBV2 with TRBJ2-6; 8 bases align to TRBD2. Looked up from germline, CDR1 is SNHLY and CDR2 is FYNNEI. The CDR3 covers 15 residues. The V segment lost 8 bases and the J segment 2 bases; nucleotides outside the gene matches: 5. This CDR3 reads CASGAGGAGANVLTF. In DNA form, the CDR3 reads TGTGCCAGCGGGGCGGGGGGAGCTGGGGCCAACGTCCTGACTTTC.

This chain links TRBV27 with TRBJ1-3, with 7 positions matching TRBD1. In germline, CDR1 is MNHEY, CDR2 SMNVEV (reference sequence). This CDR3 region has 15 residues. After removal of 5 bases from V and 1 base from J, the junction contained 5 bases not matched to a gene. CDR3 bases: TGTGCCAGCAGTCCGTACAGGGGATCTGGAAACACCATATATTTT. Amino acid sequence: CASSPYRGSGNTIYF.

This clonotype has just a few counts. The chain links TRBV19 to TRBJ1-5, with 9 nucleotides matching TRBD1. The CDR3 runs to 13 residues. Germline trimming cut 9 bases from V and 4 bases from J; bases unmatched to any gene: 4. Germline lookup yields CDR1 LNHDA and CDR2 SQIVND (reference sequence). The CDR3 bases are TGTGCCAGATCACAGGGGGCGAATCAGCCCCAGCATTTT. Translating it yields CARSQGANQPQHF.

This clonotype was counted many times. The rearrangement joins TRBV10-3 to TRBJ1-5, with unresolved D. CDR1 is ENHRY and CDR2 is SYGVKD in the germline V gene. The CDR3 has 13 residues. V lost 2 bases and J lost 7, with 9 bases in between. The CDR3 protein is CAISEGLGQPQHF. The CDR3 DNA follows: TGTGCCATCAGTGAGGGGTTGGGACAGCCCCAGCATTTT.

This clonotype was recorded a few times. The chain is built from TRBV20-1 and TRBJ1-3; D perhaps matches TRBD1 (5 bases). CDR3 size: 15 residues. Trimming left V 1 base short and J 4 bases short, with 14 bases between. Per germline, CDR1 DFQATT and CDR2 SNEGSKA (reference sequence). The CDR3 spells CSARGVQGYGNTIYF. CDR3 sequence (DNA): TGCAGTGCTAGAGGGGTCCAGGGTTACGGAAACACCATATATTTT.

This clonotype was seen a handful of times. V gene TRBV4-2 combines with J gene TRBJ1-1, with D unclear. The V end lost 0 bases, the J end lost 1 base, and 9 bases lay between the germline ends. Looked up from germline, CDR1 is LGHNA and CDR2 is YNFKEQ. The CDR3 loop spans 15 amino acids. DNA for the CDR3: TGTGCCAGCAGCCAAGATTCCAACAGGAACACTGAAGCTTTCTTT. As protein: CASSQDSNRNTEAFF.

Ten or more counts support this clonotype. J is TRBJ2-5 and V is TRBV7-2; D is unresolved. The CDR3 covers 14 residues. Germline V gene sequence: CDR1 SGHTA, CDR2 FQGNSA. Trimming removed 6 bases from V and 5 bases from J, with 16 bases in between. CDR3 in DNA: TGTGCCAGCAGTTCATCGAAGGGTCCGGAGACCCAGTACTTC. Translation gives CASSSSKGPETQYF.

Details on this clonotype: At one end, the junction sequence differs from germline, possibly due to a read error. The rearrangement joins TRBV18 to TRBJ2-7; 7 positions match TRBD2. The CDR3 is 15 residues long. CDR1 is KGHSH, CDR2 LQKENI, per germline. The CDR3 DNA reads TGTGCCAGCTCATCACCAAGCGGGATTTCTTACGAGCAGTACTTC. Protein: CASSSPSGISYEQYF.

This clonotype was detected only a few times. The genes are TRBV19 and TRBJ2-6; 8 bases line up with TRBD1. The CDR3 contains 16 residues. Germline CDR1 reads LNHDA; CDR2 reads SQIVND (reference sequence). Germline trimming cut 7 bases from V and 0 bases from J; bases unmatched to any gene: 5. The CDR3 DNA sequence: TGTGCCAGTAAAGGGACAGGCTACTCTGGGGCCAACGTCCTGACTTTC. Translating it yields CASKGTGYSGANVLTF.

This clonotype was counted many times. This chain joins TRBV2 and TRBJ2-5, with D unclear. This CDR3 region has 15 residues. V was shortened by 0 bases and J by 5 bases, with 13 bases between the two germline ends. Germline V lookup: CDR1 SNHLY, CDR2 FYNNEI. The CDR3 DNA follows: TGTGCCAGCAGTGAAGCGCTTGGCGGTGCCGAGACCCAGTACTTC. This codes for CASSEALGGAETQYF.

V and J are TRBV7-3 and TRBJ1-2; perhaps TRBD1 as D (6 bases). The CDR3 extends over 16 amino acids. The germline V gene has CDR1 SGHTA and CDR2 FQGTGA. V was trimmed by 2 bases and J by 6 bases, leaving 19 bases between them. This CDR3 is CASSLALSPGVDGYTF. CDR3 nucleotides: TGTGCCAGCAGCTTAGCATTATCCCCAGGGGTGGATGGCTACACCTTC.

The table lists this clonotype with a few counts. The chain links TRBV6-1 to TRBJ1-2; 7 bases line up with TRBD1. This CDR3 comprises 13 residues. Germline trimming cut 6 bases from V and 3 bases from J; bases unmatched to any gene: 4. Germline V CDR1 and CDR2: MNHNS, SASEGT. CDR3 in DNA: TGTGCCAGCAGATCCGGGACAGACTATGGCTACACCTTC. It encodes CASRSGTDYGYTF.

This clonotype was detected only a few times. V gene TRBV28 combines with J gene TRBJ2-3; 10 positions agree with TRBD2. This CDR3 region has 12 residues. Germline loops: CDR1 MDHEN, CDR2 SYDVKM. V was clipped by 5 bases and J by 14 bases; unmatched bases: 7. CDR3: CASSQSSGSAYF. DNA of the CDR3: TGTGCCAGCAGTCAATCTAGCGGGAGTGCGTATTTT.

The chain links TRBV7-3 to TRBJ2-2, with 8 nucleotides matching TRBD2. This CDR3 has 17 residues. Germline assignment: CDR1 SGHTA and CDR2 FQGTGA. The trim removed 4 bases at V and 3 bases at J, leaving 10 bases unmatched. The CDR3 DNA reads TGTGCCAGCAGCTCGCCCCGGGGGGGATGGGACACCGGGGAGCTGTTTTTT. It translates to CASSSPRGGWDTGELFF.